These T cell receptor beta chains were read from a single sample in a study of T cells in Graves' hyperthyroidism and ophthalmopathy. TCRdb fed the multiplex PCR reads into MiXCR, producing one record per CDR3 protein. This table has more than 550,000 distinct CDR3 sequences, over 15% appearing once. The specimen sequenced was blood. Receptor source: a woman aged 50 to 60 with Graves' hyperthyroidism that later progressed to Graves' ophthalmopathy. CDR3s include the opening cysteine and the closing phenylalanine or tryptophan. The order of the fields is V gene, J gene, clone size, D gene, CDR3 DNA, CDR3 protein. A D gene is named only where the DNA matches it firmly. The listing skips clone size in some rows; elsewhere it reads once, few, many or a size class.

V gene: TRBV11-2; J gene: TRBJ2-3; clone size: few; D gene: -; CDR3 DNA: TGTGCCAGCAGCCTCCTCGTTGGTACAACCACAGATACGCAGTATTTT; CDR3 protein: CASSLLVGTTTDTQYF
V gene: TRBV12-3/TRBV12-4; J gene: TRBJ1-1; clone size: many; D gene: -; CDR3 DNA: TGTGCCAGCAGTTTCTCCCCCGACCGGGGGACTGAAGCTTTCTTT; CDR3 protein: CASSFSPDRGTEAFF
V gene: TRBV6-1; J gene: TRBJ2-5; clone size: many; D gene: -; CDR3 DNA: TGTGCCAGCAGTTATGAGGGTCTGACCCAAGAGACCCAGTACTTC; CDR3 protein: CASSYEGLTQETQYF
V gene: TRBV5-1; J gene: TRBJ2-1; clone size: many; D gene: TRBD2; CDR3 DNA: TGCGCCAGCAGCTCCCGACTAGCGGGGAGCTCCTACAATGAGCAGTTCTTC; CDR3 protein: CASSSRLAGSSYNEQFF
V gene: TRBV30; J gene: TRBJ1-1; clone size: many; D gene: TRBD1; CDR3 DNA: TGTGCCTGGAGTAAAGGACAGGGGCCGTGGAACACTGAAGCTTTCTTT; CDR3 protein: CAWSKGQGPWNTEAFF
V gene: TRBV3-1; J gene: TRBJ1-1; clone size: few; D gene: -; CDR3 DNA: TGTGCCAGCAGCCGAAAGATGTTGAACACTGAAGCTTTCTTT; CDR3 protein: CASSRKMLNTEAFF
V gene: TRBV30; J gene: TRBJ1-5; clone size: few; D gene: -; CDR3 DNA: TGTGCCTGGACCTTAGGGGAAAATCAGCCCCAGCATTTT; CDR3 protein: CAWTLGENQPQHF
V gene: TRBV2; J gene: TRBJ2-7; clone size: many; D gene: TRBD1; CDR3 DNA: TGTGCCAACAGTGAGAGGCAGGGGGACCTCGAGCAGTACTTC; CDR3 protein: CANSERQGDLEQYF
V gene: TRBV7-2; J gene: TRBJ2-1; clone size: many; D gene: -; CDR3 DNA: TGTGCCAGCAGCTTAGCGAGTGAGCAGTTCTTC; CDR3 protein: CASSLASEQFF
V gene: TRBV19; J gene: TRBJ1-5; clone size: few; D gene: -; CDR3 DNA: TGTGCCAGTAGTTTGGGGACCTTGATGGAGCCCCAGCATTTT; CDR3 protein: CASSLGTLMEPQHF
V gene: TRBV15; J gene: TRBJ2-2; clone size: -; D gene: -; CDR3 DNA: TGTGCCACCAGCAGAGGGGTCGGGGGCTCGAACCCTGGGGAGCTGTTTTTT; CDR3 protein: CATSRGVGGSNPGELFF
V gene: TRBV15; J gene: TRBJ1-1; clone size: many; D gene: TRBD1; CDR3 DNA: TGTGCCACCAGCAGAGGACAGGGGGAAGGGGTGAACACTGAAGCTTTCTTT; CDR3 protein: CATSRGQGEGVNTEAFF
V gene: TRBV11-2; J gene: TRBJ2-3; clone size: many; D gene: -; CDR3 DNA: TGTGCCAGCAGCTTAGCCCGTATGCTGGAAGGTACGCAGTATTTT; CDR3 protein: CASSLARMLEGTQYF
V gene: TRBV11-2; J gene: TRBJ2-3; clone size: -; D gene: TRBD2; CDR3 DNA: TGTGCCAGCAGCCTATCGGGAGCGGGGGCCGCAGATACGCAGTATTTT; CDR3 protein: CASSLSGAGAADTQYF
V gene: TRBV10-3; J gene: TRBJ1-1; clone size: many; D gene: -; CDR3 DNA: TGTGCCATCACCGGCAGTTTGAACACTGAAGCTTTCTTT; CDR3 protein: CAITGSLNTEAFF
V gene: TRBV2; J gene: TRBJ1-5; clone size: many; D gene: -; CDR3 DNA: TGTGCCAGCAGGGCCGGACAGATCAATCAGCCCCAGCATTTT; CDR3 protein: CASRAGQINQPQHF
V gene: TRBV20-1; J gene: TRBJ1-6; clone size: many; D gene: -; CDR3 DNA: TGCAGTGCTAGAGCGGTAGCTAATTCACCCCTCCACTTT; CDR3 protein: CSARAVANSPLHF
V gene: TRBV7-8; J gene: TRBJ2-3; clone size: many; D gene: TRBD2; CDR3 DNA: TGTGCCAGCACCCTACGGGGGGTAGCGGGGCCCACAGATACGCAGTATTTT; CDR3 protein: CASTLRGVAGPTDTQYF
V gene: TRBV19; J gene: TRBJ1-1; clone size: many; D gene: -; CDR3 DNA: TGTGCCAGTAGGATGACAGGTTTCGGGTGGATCCCTGAAGCTTTCTTT; CDR3 protein: CASRMTGFGWIPEAFF